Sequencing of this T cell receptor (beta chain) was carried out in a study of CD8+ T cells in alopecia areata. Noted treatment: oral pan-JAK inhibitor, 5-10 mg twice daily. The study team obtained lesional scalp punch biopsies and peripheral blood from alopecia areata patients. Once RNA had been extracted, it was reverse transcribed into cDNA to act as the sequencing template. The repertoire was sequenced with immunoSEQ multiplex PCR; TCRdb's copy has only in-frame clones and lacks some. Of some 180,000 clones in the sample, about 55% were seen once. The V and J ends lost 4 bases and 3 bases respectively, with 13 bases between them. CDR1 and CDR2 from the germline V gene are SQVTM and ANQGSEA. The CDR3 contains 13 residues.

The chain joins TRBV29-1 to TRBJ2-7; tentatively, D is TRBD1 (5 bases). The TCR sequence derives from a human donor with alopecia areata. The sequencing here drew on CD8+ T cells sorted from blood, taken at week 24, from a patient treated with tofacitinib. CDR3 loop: CSVGSTDNYEQYF. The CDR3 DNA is TGCAGCGTTGGTTCGACAGACAACTACGAGCAGTACTTC.